This TCR gamma chain was obtained from a study of γδ T cells in repeated Plasmodium falciparum infection. Study at large: Four controlled malaria infections with P. falciparum NF54 spanned roughly 590 days. Some Malian samples span acute malaria episodes; others come from no-transmission periods. Sampling occurred at baseline, pre-infection for selected infections, and 21 days post-infection. General observations from the study: Vgamma9/Vdelta2+ T cells showed a stable polyclonal repertoire with shared TCRgamma sequences.

The CDR3 runs to 15 residues. CDR1 is VENAVY, CDR2 YDSYNSRV, per germline. After removal of 0 bases from V and 4 bases from J, the junction contained 5 bases not matched to a gene. TCRdb fed the multiplex PCR reads to CATT. The data hold over 25,000 gamma-chain clones, with about 3% observed a single time. Flow sorting of PBMC yielded separate Vgamma9/Vdelta2+ and Vdelta2-negative gammadelta T cell populations for bulk repertoire analysis. This clone was seen ten or more times. Its target is not known. The chain couples TRGV8 to TRGJP1. This TCR was sampled from a pool of human donors (malaria-infected and uninfected, not separated). Material for sequencing was gamma-delta T cells from blood. The CDR3 is CATWDRYGTGWFKIF. CDR3 DNA sequence: TGTGCCACCTGGGATAGGTATGGCACTGGTTGGTTCAAGATATTT.